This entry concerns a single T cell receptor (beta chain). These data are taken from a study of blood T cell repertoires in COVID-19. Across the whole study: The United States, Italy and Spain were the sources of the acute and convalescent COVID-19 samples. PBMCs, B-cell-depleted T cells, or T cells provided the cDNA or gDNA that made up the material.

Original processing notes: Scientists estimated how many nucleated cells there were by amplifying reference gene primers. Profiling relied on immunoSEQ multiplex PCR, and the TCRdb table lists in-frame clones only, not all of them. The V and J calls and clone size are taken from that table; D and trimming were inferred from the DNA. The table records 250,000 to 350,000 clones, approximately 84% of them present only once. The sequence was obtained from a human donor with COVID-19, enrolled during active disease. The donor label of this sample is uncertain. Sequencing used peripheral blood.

CDR3 bases: TGTGCCAGTAGGGGGCTCCCTAGCGGGAGGGACACCTACAATGAGCAGTTCTTC. Its translation: CASRGLPSGRDTYNEQFF. V gene TRBV19 combines with J gene TRBJ2-1; 12 positions match TRBD2. With V trimmed by 6 bases and J by 2 bases, 11 bases remained unmatched. Germline-derived CDR1 and CDR2 are LNHDA and SQIVND (reference sequence). The CDR3 is 18 amino acids.